The sequence of this T cell receptor beta chain was determined in a study of shared clonotypes between healthy human individuals. TCRdb's copy holds only in-frame clones and misses some; the assay was immunoSEQ multiplex PCR. Of under 2.5 million clones in the sample, roughly 92% were seen once. For this clone: The same CDR3 also results from other DNA sequences found in this sample.

In germline, CDR1 is KGHSH, CDR2 LQKENI. V was shortened by 3 bases and J by 5 bases, with 10 bases between the two germline ends. The CDR3 is 13 amino acids. The V and J genes are TRBV18 and TRBJ2-5; D remains unclear. The sample comprised naive CD4+ T cells from PBMCs. This sample's subset: CD45RA+ positively selected. The sequence was obtained from a man between 18 and 29 years old in good health. Some clones in this sample may be carry-over from other donors' samples. The CDR3 protein is CASSPGLGETQYF. The CDR3, as DNA: TGTGCCAGCTCACCCGGGTTGGGGGAGACCCAGTACTTC.